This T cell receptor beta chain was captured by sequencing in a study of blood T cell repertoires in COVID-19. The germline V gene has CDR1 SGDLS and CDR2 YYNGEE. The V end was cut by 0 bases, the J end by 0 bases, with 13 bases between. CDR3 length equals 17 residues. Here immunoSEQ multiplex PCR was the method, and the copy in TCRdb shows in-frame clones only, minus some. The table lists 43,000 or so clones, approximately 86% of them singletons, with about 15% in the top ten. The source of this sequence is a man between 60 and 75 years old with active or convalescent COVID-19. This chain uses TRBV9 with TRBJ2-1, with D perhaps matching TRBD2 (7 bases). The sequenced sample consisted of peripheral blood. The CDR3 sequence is CASSVEGGGPSYNEQFF. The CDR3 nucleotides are TGTGCCAGCAGCGTAGAGGGGGGGGGTCCCTCCTACAATGAGCAGTTCTTC.